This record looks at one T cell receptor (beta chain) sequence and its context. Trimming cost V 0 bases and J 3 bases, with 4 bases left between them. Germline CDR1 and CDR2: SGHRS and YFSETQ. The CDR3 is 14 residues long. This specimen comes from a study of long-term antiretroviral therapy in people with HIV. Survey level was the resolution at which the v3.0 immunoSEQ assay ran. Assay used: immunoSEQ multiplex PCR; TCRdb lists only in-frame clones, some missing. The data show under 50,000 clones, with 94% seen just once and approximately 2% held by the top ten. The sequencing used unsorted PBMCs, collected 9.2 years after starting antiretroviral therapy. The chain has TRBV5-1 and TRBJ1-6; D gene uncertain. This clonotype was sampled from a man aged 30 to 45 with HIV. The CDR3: CASSLEDYNSPLHF. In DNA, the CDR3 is TGCGCCAGCAGCTTGGAGGACTATAATTCACCCCTCCACTTT.